One and the same sample provided the 3 T cell receptor beta chains below, sequenced in a study of T-cell memory formation after mild COVID-19. TCRdb analysed the 5' RACE reads with MiXCR anew, one entry per CDR3 protein. The sample lists roughly 510,000 distinct CDR3 sequences, around a sixth occurring once. Sequencing used PBMCs or a T cell subset sorted from them (not recorded which). The receptor source for this set is an adult woman who had mild COVID-19 (a few samples of this study predate the infection). Cell type and time point are not known.

The rearrangement uses TRBV12-3 or TRBV12-4 and TRBJ1-5; D is perhaps TRBD1 (6 bases). The germline V and J ends were trimmed by 7 bases and 3 bases, with 13 bases remaining between them. This CDR3 is 14 amino acids long. The CDR3 region has the DNA TGTGCCAGCACCCCCCACAGGGACAATCAGCCCCAGCATTTT. Translating gives CASTPHRDNQPQHF.

V usage is TRBV12-3 or TRBV12-4 and J usage is TRBJ1-2; D possibly corresponds to TRBD1 (5 bases). V lost 8 bases and J 0 bases, leaving 16 bases between the germline ends. The CDR3 has 15 amino acids. The CDR3 DNA sequence: TGTGCCAGCCGCCCCCGCGGGGCGGCTAACTATGGCTACACCTTC. Translating it yields CASRPRGAANYGYTF.

This clonotype was seen more than once but under ten times. The chain employs TRBV7-9 and TRBJ2-2; a weak D match, TRBD2 (5 bases). Trimming took off 6 bases at V and 1 base at J, with 21 bases between the two ends. The CDR3 runs to 18 residues. Germline CDR1 is SEHNR and CDR2 is FQNEAQ (reference sequence). This chain's CDR3 is CASRRRRLRERNTGELFF. The CDR3 DNA reads as TGTGCCAGCAGGCGACGGCGTTTAAGGGAGAGGAACACCGGGGAGCTGTTTTTT.